This T cell receptor beta chain was found in a study of Graves' ophthalmopathy and Graves' hyperthyroidism. Scientists amplified the TCR beta CDR3 regions from RNA transcripts. HTBI-primed RT-PCR formed the first round, and a multiplex PCR formed the second. TCRdb called the multiplex PCR reads again in MiXCR, with one record for every CDR3 protein. The sample includes approximately 380,000 distinct CDR3 sequences, roughly 20% of them seen just once. This clonotype was detected ten times or more. CDR1 and CDR2 from the germline V gene are MNHEY and SVGAGI. The CDR3 spans 15 residues. Trimming took 5 bases from V and 1 from J, leaving 14 bases between them.

The chain employs TRBV6-5 and TRBJ1-1, with D possibly matching TRBD1 (5 bases). Sequencing was performed on peripheral blood. This TCR was recovered from a woman under 30 with stable Graves' hyperthyroidism. CDR3 DNA sequence: TGTGCCAGCAGTCACCCAGGGTCTGGGAACACTGAAGCTTTCTTT. Protein: CASSHPGSGNTEAFF.